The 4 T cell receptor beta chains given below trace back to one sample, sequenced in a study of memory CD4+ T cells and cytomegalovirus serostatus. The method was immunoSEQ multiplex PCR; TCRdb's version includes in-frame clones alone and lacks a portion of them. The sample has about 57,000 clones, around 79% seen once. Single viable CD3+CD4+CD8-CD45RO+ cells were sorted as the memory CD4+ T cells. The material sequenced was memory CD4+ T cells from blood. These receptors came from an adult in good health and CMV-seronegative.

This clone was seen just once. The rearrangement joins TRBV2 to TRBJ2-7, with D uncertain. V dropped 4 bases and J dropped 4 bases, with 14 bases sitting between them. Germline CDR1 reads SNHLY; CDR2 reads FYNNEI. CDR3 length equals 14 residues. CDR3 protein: CASSVGGKWYEQYF. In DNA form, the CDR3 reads TGTGCCAGCAGTGTGGGTGGGAAGTGGTACGAGCAGTACTTC.

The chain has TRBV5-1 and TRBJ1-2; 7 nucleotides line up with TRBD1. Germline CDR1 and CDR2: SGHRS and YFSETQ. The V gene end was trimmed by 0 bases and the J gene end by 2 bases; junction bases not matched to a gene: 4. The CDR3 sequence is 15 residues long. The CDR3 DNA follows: TGCGCCAGCAGCTTGGGACAGGGAGGAAACTATGGCTACACCTTC. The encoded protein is CASSLGQGGNYGYTF. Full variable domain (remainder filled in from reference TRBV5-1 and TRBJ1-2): KAGVTQTPRYLIKTRGQQVTLSCSPISGHRSVSWYQQTPGQGLQFLFEYFSETQRNKGNFPGRFSGRQFSNSRSEMNVSTLELGDSALYLCASSLGQGGNYGYTFGSGTRLTVV.

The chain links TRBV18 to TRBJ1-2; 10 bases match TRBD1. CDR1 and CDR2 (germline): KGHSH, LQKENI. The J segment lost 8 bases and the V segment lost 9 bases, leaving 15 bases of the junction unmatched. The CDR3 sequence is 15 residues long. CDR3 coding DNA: TGTGCCAGTCATGACTCCGGGACAGGGGACGGCGGCTACACCTTC. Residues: CASHDSGTGDGGYTF.

The CDR3 loop is CASSLAAGELAFF. In DNA, the CDR3 is TGTGCCAGCAGCTTGGCTGCAGGGGAGTTGGCTTTCTTT. V usage is TRBV5-5 and J usage is TRBJ1-1, with D possibly matching TRBD1 (6 bases). V lost 0 bases to trimming and J lost 11 bases, with 14 bases between them. The germline V gene encodes CDR1 SGHKS and CDR2 YYEKEE (reference sequence). This CDR3 has 13 residues.